This TCR beta chain was documented in a study of beta chain features in type 1 diabetes. The study, taken as a whole, reports: The analysis here could not establish whether HLA type shapes TCRB rearrangement.

The whole isolated RNA underwent reverse transcription, so sequencing captured expressed TCRB transcripts. TCRdb keeps only in-frame clones here, not all; method: immunoSEQ multiplex PCR. The sample consists of 130,000 to 150,000 clones, 6.9% of them appearing once. V lost 5 bases and J lost 7; bases outside the gene matches: 10. Germline CDR1 SEHNR, CDR2 FQNEAQ (reference sequence). The CDR3 is 14 amino acids. In its sample, this clone was seen a few times. Antigen unknown. One heparinised draw of blood, averaging roughly 120 mL, came from each donor. Naive, central memory, regulatory and stem cell-like memory cells within the CD4+ compartment were sorted using CD45RO/CCR7/CD25/CD127/CD95/CD27.

The clonotype was recovered from a woman aged 30 to 39 in good health. V is TRBV7-9 and J is TRBJ1-2; TRBD1 matches 7 bases. The sequencing input was central memory CD4+ T cells from blood. DNA for the CDR3: TGTGCCAGCAGCCCCGGCGGACAGGATCTTGGCTACACCTTC. It encodes CASSPGGQDLGYTF.